A selection of T cell receptor beta chains follows, all from one sample in a study of identical twins. A single record per CDR3 protein comes from TCRdb applying MiXCR to the 5' RACE reads. The sample contains some 500,000 distinct CDR3 sequences, 9.6% of which appear only once. The sample also formed part of further work on yellow fever vaccine responses in identical twins.

Sequencing was done on a sample of PBMCs. These receptors came from a woman aged 18-29 years in good health. CDR3s include the opening cysteine and the closing phenylalanine or tryptophan. Each record gives: CDR3 length, J gene, D gene, V gene, clone size, CDR3 protein, CDR3 DNA. The D gene is left open where the match is weak. Clone size is shown for a subset of rows, as once, few, many or a class of expanded clone.

CDR3 length: 13; J gene: TRBJ2-3; D gene: NA; V gene: TRBV7-3; clone size: NA; CDR3 protein: CASSLVSSDTQYF; CDR3 DNA: TGTGCCAGCAGCTTAGTCAGTTCAGATACGCAGTATTTT
CDR3 length: 12; J gene: TRBJ1-1; D gene: NA; V gene: TRBV29-1; clone size: few; CDR3 protein: CSVDWGGTEAFF; CDR3 DNA: TGCAGCGTTGATTGGGGAGGTACTGAAGCTTTCTTT
CDR3 length: 17; J gene: TRBJ2-5; D gene: NA; V gene: TRBV10-3; clone size: few; CDR3 protein: CAISEMLGDLLGETQYF; CDR3 DNA: TGTGCCATCAGTGAGATGTTGGGGGACCTCTTGGGAGAGACCCAGTACTTC
CDR3 length: 16; J gene: TRBJ2-2; D gene: TRBD2; V gene: TRBV28; clone size: NA; CDR3 protein: CASTRSGGANTGELFF; CDR3 DNA: TGTGCCAGCACTCGGAGCGGGGGGGCGAACACCGGGGAGCTGTTTTTT
CDR3 length: 15; J gene: TRBJ2-3; D gene: NA; V gene: TRBV7-2; clone size: many; CDR3 protein: CASSLGLGSTDTQYF; CDR3 DNA: TGTGCCAGCAGCTTAGGGCTAGGGAGCACAGATACGCAGTATTTT
CDR3 length: 16; J gene: TRBJ2-7; D gene: TRBD2; V gene: TRBV20-1; clone size: once; CDR3 protein: CSARDLTSGSPHEQYF; CDR3 DNA: TGCAGTGCTAGAGATCTCACTAGCGGGAGCCCCCACGAGCAGTACTTC
CDR3 length: 15; J gene: TRBJ2-1; D gene: NA; V gene: TRBV21-1; clone size: many; CDR3 protein: CASSNGGLVMDEQFF; CDR3 DNA: TGTGCCAGCAGCAATGGGGGACTAGTCATGGATGAGCAGTTCTTC
CDR3 length: 12; J gene: TRBJ2-7; D gene: TRBD1; V gene: TRBV7-9; clone size: NA; CDR3 protein: CASGRGTYEQYF; CDR3 DNA: TGTGCCAGCGGCAGGGGGACCTACGAGCAGTACTTC
CDR3 length: 14; J gene: TRBJ2-7; D gene: TRBD2; V gene: TRBV11-2; clone size: few; CDR3 protein: CASSLEAGGREQYF; CDR3 DNA: TGTGCCAGCAGCTTAGAAGCGGGAGGGCGGGAGCAGTACTTC
CDR3 length: 15; J gene: TRBJ1-5; D gene: NA; V gene: TRBV20-1; clone size: NA; CDR3 protein: CSARVGSISNQPQHF; CDR3 DNA: TGCAGTGCTAGAGTTGGGAGTATTAGCAATCAGCCCCAGCATTTT
CDR3 length: 16; J gene: TRBJ2-3; D gene: NA; V gene: TRBV7-3; clone size: few; CDR3 protein: CASSEKGPLSTDTQYF; CDR3 DNA: TGTGCCAGCAGCGAAAAGGGACCCTTGAGCACAGATACGCAGTATTTT
CDR3 length: 17; J gene: TRBJ2-3; D gene: TRBD1; V gene: TRBV7-9; clone size: many; CDR3 protein: CASSQPTGTGRTDTQYF; CDR3 DNA: TGTGCCAGCAGCCAACCGACCGGGACAGGGAGAACAGATACGCAGTATTTT
CDR3 length: 15; J gene: TRBJ2-5; D gene: NA; V gene: TRBV5-5; clone size: many; CDR3 protein: CASSFPGRRQETQYF; CDR3 DNA: TGTGCCAGCAGCTTTCCTGGTCGACGTCAAGAGACCCAGTACTTC
CDR3 length: 16; J gene: TRBJ2-3; D gene: TRBD1; V gene: TRBV7-9; clone size: few; CDR3 protein: CASSFGTGGETDTQYF; CDR3 DNA: TGTGCCAGCAGCTTCGGGACAGGCGGCGAAACAGATACGCAGTATTTT
CDR3 length: 15; J gene: TRBJ2-3; D gene: TRBD2; V gene: TRBV27; clone size: many; CDR3 protein: CASSSRGGGTDTQYF; CDR3 DNA: TGTGCCAGCAGTTCGCGGGGGGGTGGGACAGATACGCAGTATTTT
CDR3 length: 16; J gene: TRBJ2-1; D gene: NA; V gene: TRBV7-9; clone size: many; CDR3 protein: CASATPSTPTNNEQFF; CDR3 DNA: TGTGCCAGCGCTACCCCATCGACCCCCACAAACAATGAGCAGTTCTTC
CDR3 length: 15; J gene: TRBJ2-7; D gene: NA; V gene: TRBV28; clone size: many; CDR3 protein: CASSFPTHRPYEQYF; CDR3 DNA: TGTGCCAGCAGTTTTCCCACACACCGACCCTACGAGCAGTACTTC
CDR3 length: 13; J gene: TRBJ2-7; D gene: NA; V gene: TRBV12-3/TRBV12-4; clone size: many; CDR3 protein: CASRLDLRGEQYF; CDR3 DNA: TGTGCCAGCAGGCTGGACTTACGGGGCGAGCAGTACTTC
CDR3 length: 15; J gene: TRBJ1-5; D gene: TRBD1; V gene: TRBV2; clone size: NA; CDR3 protein: CATALGTASNQPQHF; CDR3 DNA: TGTGCCACCGCGTTGGGGACAGCTAGCAATCAGCCCCAGCATTTT
CDR3 length: 17; J gene: TRBJ2-1; D gene: NA; V gene: TRBV20-1; clone size: few; CDR3 protein: CSARDHGGASSYNEQFF; CDR3 DNA: TGCAGTGCTAGAGATCATGGGGGCGCCAGCTCCTACAATGAGCAGTTCTTC
CDR3 length: 14; J gene: TRBJ2-7; D gene: NA; V gene: TRBV19; clone size: NA; CDR3 protein: CASSPRGGTYEQYF; CDR3 DNA: TGTGCCAGTAGCCCGAGGGGGGGCACCTACGAGCAGTACTTC
CDR3 length: 14; J gene: TRBJ2-5; D gene: NA; V gene: TRBV7-3; clone size: many; CDR3 protein: CASSSGTYQETQYF; CDR3 DNA: TGTGCCAGCAGCTCAGGGACCTACCAAGAGACCCAGTACTTC
CDR3 length: 9; J gene: TRBJ2-7; D gene: NA; V gene: TRBV27; clone size: many; CDR3 protein: CASSPEQYF; CDR3 DNA: TGTGCCAGCAGTCCAGAGCAGTACTTC
CDR3 length: 15; J gene: TRBJ2-3; D gene: NA; V gene: TRBV5-6; clone size: NA; CDR3 protein: CASSGALGSTDTQYF; CDR3 DNA: TGTGCCAGCAGCGGTGCTTTGGGGAGCACAGATACGCAGTATTTT
CDR3 length: 15; J gene: TRBJ1-5; D gene: NA; V gene: TRBV19; clone size: NA; CDR3 protein: CASSPGGYSNQPQHF; CDR3 DNA: TGTGCCAGTAGCCCCGGCGGGTATAGCAATCAGCCCCAGCATTTT
CDR3 length: 16; J gene: TRBJ2-3; D gene: TRBD2; V gene: TRBV7-2; clone size: many; CDR3 protein: CASSDGLAGTSDTQYF; CDR3 DNA: TGTGCCAGCAGCGACGGACTAGCGGGTACCTCAGATACGCAGTATTTT
CDR3 length: 16; J gene: TRBJ2-1; D gene: TRBD2; V gene: TRBV7-9; clone size: few; CDR3 protein: CASSLLGGSSYNEQFF; CDR3 DNA: TGTGCCAGCAGCTTACTGGGCGGGAGCTCCTACAATGAGCAGTTCTTC
CDR3 length: 18; J gene: TRBJ2-1; D gene: NA; V gene: TRBV21-1; clone size: NA; CDR3 protein: CASSTPVGFCGDFNEQFF; CDR3 DNA: TGTGCCAGCAGCACCCCCGTAGGGTTTTGCGGAGACTTCAATGAGCAGTTCTTC
CDR3 length: 13; J gene: TRBJ2-4; D gene: TRBD1; V gene: TRBV5-1; clone size: many; CDR3 protein: CASSGTGKNIQYF; CDR3 DNA: TGCGCCAGCAGCGGGACAGGCAAAAACATTCAGTACTTC
CDR3 length: 15; J gene: TRBJ1-5; D gene: TRBD1; V gene: TRBV5-5; clone size: many; CDR3 protein: CASSLKGASNQPQHF; CDR3 DNA: TGTGCCAGCAGCTTAAAGGGGGCGAGCAATCAGCCCCAGCATTTT
CDR3 length: 15; J gene: TRBJ2-5; D gene: TRBD2; V gene: TRBV28; clone size: many; CDR3 protein: CASSPRDYLQETQYF; CDR3 DNA: TGTGCCAGCAGTCCCAGGGACTACCTCCAAGAGACCCAGTACTTC
CDR3 length: 15; J gene: TRBJ2-5; D gene: NA; V gene: TRBV4-3; clone size: NA; CDR3 protein: CASSPSVGVWETQYF; CDR3 DNA: TGCGCCAGCAGCCCCTCCGTGGGGGTATGGGAGACCCAGTACTTC